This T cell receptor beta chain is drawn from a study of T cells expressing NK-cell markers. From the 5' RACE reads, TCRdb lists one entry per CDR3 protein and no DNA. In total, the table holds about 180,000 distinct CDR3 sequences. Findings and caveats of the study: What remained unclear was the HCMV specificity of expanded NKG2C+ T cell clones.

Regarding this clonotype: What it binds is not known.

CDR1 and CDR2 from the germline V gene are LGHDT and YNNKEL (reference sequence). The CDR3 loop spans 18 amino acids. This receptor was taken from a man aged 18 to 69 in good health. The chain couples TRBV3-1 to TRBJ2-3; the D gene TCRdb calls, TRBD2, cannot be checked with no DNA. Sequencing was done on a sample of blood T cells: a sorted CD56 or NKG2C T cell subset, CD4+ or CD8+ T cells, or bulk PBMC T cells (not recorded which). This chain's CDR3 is CASSQERGGLAATDTQYF.